The sequence of this TCR beta chain was determined in a study of T cell responses to AZD1222 COVID-19 vaccine. Notes on the study in general: Donors skewed white British and female; clonal diversity was possibly underestimated. CD4 TCRs associated with vaccination spanned spike, dominating at 160-218 and 743-854.

Clones were read by immunoSEQ multiplex PCR, and TCRdb kept only the in-frame ones, dropping some. The sample includes tens of thousands of clones, approximately 80% of them seen just once. Trimming removed 3 bases at V and 5 bases at J, with 10 bases between. The CDR3 covers 13 residues. From germline, CDR1 is SGHTA and CDR2 FQGTGA. There are a few counts of this clone. What it binds is not known. The gene calls are TRBV7-3 and TRBJ2-5; D is perhaps TRBD2 (6 bases). This TCR was sampled from an adult in good health. Material: peripheral blood, obtained on day 0 of AZD1222 vaccination. CDR3: CASSLGGPETQYF. Written as DNA, the CDR3 is TGTGCCAGCAGCTTGGGGGGTCCTGAGACCCAGTACTTC. Variable domain in full (rest from reference TRBV7-3 and TRBJ2-5): GAGVSQTPSNKVTEKGKYVELRCDPISGHTALYWYRQSLGQGPEFLIYFQGTGAADDSGLPNDRFFAVRPEGSVSTLKIQRTERGDSAVYLCASSLGGPETQYFGPGTRLLVL.